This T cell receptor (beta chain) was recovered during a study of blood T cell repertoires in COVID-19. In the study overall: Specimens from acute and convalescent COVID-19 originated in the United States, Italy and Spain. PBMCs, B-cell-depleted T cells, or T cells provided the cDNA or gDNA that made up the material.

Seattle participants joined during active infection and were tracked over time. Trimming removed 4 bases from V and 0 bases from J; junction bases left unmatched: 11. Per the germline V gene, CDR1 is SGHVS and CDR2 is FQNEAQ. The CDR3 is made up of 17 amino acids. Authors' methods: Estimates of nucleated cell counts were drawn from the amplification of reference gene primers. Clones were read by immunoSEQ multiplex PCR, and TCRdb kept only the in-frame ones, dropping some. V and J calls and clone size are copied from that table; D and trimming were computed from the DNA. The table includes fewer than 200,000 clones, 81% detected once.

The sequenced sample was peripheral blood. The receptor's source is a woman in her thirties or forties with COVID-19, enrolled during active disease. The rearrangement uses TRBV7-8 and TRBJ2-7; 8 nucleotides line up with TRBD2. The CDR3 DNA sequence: TGTGCCAGCAGCTACGATAGCGGGACTATCAGCTCCTACGAGCAGTACTTC. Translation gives CASSYDSGTISSYEQYF. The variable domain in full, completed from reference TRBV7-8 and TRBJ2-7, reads GAGVSQSPRYKVAKRGQDVALRCDPISGHVSLFWYQQALGQGPEFLTYFQNEAQLDKSGLPSDRFFAERPEGSVSTLKIQRTQQEDSAVYLCASSYDSGTISSYEQYFGPGTRLTVT.